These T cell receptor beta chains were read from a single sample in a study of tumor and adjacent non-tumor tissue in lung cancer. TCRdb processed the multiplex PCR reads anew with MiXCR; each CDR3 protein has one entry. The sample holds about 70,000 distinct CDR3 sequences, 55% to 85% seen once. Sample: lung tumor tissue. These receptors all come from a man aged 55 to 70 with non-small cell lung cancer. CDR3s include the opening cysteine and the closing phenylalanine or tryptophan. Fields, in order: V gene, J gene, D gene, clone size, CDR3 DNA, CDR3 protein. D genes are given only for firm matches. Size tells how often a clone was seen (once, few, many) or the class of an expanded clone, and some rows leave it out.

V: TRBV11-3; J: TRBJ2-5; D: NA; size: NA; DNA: TGTGCTGGCAGTCTCCGGGACCAAGAGACCCAGTACTTC; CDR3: CAGSLRDQETQYF
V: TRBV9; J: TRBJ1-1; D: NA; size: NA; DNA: TGTGCCAGCAGCGTAGCCCCACGGGGACTCGGGGAGGACACTGAAGCTTTCTTT; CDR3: CASSVAPRGLGEDTEAFF
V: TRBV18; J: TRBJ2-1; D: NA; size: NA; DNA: TGTGCCAGCTCACCACAAGACGGAGTTGATGAGCAGTTCTTC; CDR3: CASSPQDGVDEQFF
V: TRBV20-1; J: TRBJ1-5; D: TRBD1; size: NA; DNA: TGCAATGCTTTCCGGAACAGGGGGTTCAATCAGCCCCAGCATTTT; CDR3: CNAFRNRGFNQPQHF
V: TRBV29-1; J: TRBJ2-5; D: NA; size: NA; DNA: TGCAACGTTGATGGGCATATCGCGAGCCAAGAGACCCAGTACTTC; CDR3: CNVDGHIASQETQYF
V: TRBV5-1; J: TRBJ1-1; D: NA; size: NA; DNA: TGCGCCAGCAGCTTGGATAACAGGGCAACTGACGCTTTATTT; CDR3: CASSLDNRATDALF
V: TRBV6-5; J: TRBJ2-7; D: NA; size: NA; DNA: TGTGTCAGATGTTACGAACGGAACTCCTACGAGCAGTACTTC; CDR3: CVRCYERNSYEQYF
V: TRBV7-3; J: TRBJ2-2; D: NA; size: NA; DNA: TGTGCCAGCAGCCTGGGAGGGGGAAACACCGGGGAGCTGTTTTTT; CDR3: CASSLGGGNTGELFF
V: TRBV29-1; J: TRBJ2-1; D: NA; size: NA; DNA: TGCAGCGTTGGAAAAGGGGGGGACAATGAGCAGTTCTTC; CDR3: CSVGKGGDNEQFF
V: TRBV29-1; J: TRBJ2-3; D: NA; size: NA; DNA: TGCGGCTGTGGTGGAGTTACGCAGTATTTT; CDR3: CGCGGVTQYF
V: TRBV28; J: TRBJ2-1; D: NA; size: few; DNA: TGTGCCAGCAGTTTTGGTGGCGTCTACAGTGAGCAGTTCTTC; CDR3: CASSFGGVYSEQFF
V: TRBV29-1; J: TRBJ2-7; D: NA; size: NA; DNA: TGCAGCGTTGAAGATAGGGGGTCCTACGACCAGTACTTT; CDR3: CSVEDRGSYDQYF
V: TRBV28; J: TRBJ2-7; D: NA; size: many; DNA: TGTGCCAGCAGCACCAGTCGCGAGCAGTACTTC; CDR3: CASSTSREQYF
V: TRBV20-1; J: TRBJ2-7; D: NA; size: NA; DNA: TGTAGTGCTACAGTAGGGGCGGTGAGCTCTTACGAGCAGTACTTC; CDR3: CSATVGAVSSYEQYF
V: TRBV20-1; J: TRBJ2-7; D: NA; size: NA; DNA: TGCAGTGCTAGGGGCAGTCCCGACGAGCAGTACTTC; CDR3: CSARGSPDEQYF
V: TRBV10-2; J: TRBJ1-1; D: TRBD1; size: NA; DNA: TGCGCCAGCCTGTCGACAGGGTTGGTCACTGAAGCTATCTTT; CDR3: CASLSTGLVTEAIF
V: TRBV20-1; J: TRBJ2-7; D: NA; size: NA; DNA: TGCAGTGCTAGAGTTTCGGACCGCCTCTCCTACGAGCAGTACTTC; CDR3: CSARVSDRLSYEQYF
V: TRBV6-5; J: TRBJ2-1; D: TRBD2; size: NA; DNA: TGTGCCAGCTGTGATCTAGCGGGAAAACTCTACAATGAGCAGTTCTTC; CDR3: CASCDLAGKLYNEQFF
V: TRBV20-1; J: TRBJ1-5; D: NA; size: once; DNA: TGCAGTGTGTCCTCCGGAAGAGACCATCAGCCCCAGCATTTT; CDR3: CSVSSGRDHQPQHF
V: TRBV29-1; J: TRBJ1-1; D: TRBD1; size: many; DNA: TGCAGCGACTCGGCAGGGGGGGAAACTGAAGATTTCTTT; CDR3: CSDSAGGETEDFF
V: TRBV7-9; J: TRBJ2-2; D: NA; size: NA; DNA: TGTGACAGCAGCTTAGGGACTGGGGAGCTGTTTTTT; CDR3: CDSSLGTGELFF
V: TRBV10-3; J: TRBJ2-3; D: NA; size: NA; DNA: TGTGCCATCAGTGATAGCGCGGTTAGCACAGATACGCAATATTTT; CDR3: CAISDSAVSTDTQYF
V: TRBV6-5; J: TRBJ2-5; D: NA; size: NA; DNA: TGTGCCAGCGGGGGGGGGCCCGGAGACACTCAGTACTTC; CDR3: CASGGGPGDTQYF
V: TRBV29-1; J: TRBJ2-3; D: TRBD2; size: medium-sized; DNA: TGCAGCGTTGTTGCGGGAGCGGGTAGCACAGATACGCAGTATTTT; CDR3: CSVVAGAGSTDTQYF
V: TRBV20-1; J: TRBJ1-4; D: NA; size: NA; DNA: TGCAGTCCTAGACAAGAAGGAGAAAAACCGTTTTTT; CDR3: CSPRQEGEKPFF
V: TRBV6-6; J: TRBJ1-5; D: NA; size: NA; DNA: TGTGCCAGCAGTTGGAGAGATATGGGGGACAATCAGCCCGAGCATTTT; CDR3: CASSWRDMGDNQPEHF
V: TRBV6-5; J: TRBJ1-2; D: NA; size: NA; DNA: TGTGCCAGCAGTTACACGGTTGGGGACCATGGCTACACCTTC; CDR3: CASSYTVGDHGYTF
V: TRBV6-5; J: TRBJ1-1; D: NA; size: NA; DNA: TGTGCCAGCTGTTACTCTCGGGATACTGAAGCTTCCTTT; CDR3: CASCYSRDTEASF
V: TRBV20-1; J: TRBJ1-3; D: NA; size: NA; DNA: TGCAGTGCTAGAGATTTGGGCAGCGTAAGAAACAACATATATTTT; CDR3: CSARDLGSVRNNIYF
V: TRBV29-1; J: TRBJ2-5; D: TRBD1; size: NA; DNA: TGCAACGTCGCCGGGACAGCTCAAGAGACCCAGTACTTC; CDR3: CNVAGTAQETQYF
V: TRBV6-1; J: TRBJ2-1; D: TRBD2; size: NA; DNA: TGTGCGAGCGGAAAACTAGCGGGAAGGCGGTTCTTC; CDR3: CASGKLAGRRFF
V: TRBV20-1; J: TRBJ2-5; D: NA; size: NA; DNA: TGCAGTGGGAGGGCGTGTGGAGAGACCCAGTACTTC; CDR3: CSGRACGETQYF